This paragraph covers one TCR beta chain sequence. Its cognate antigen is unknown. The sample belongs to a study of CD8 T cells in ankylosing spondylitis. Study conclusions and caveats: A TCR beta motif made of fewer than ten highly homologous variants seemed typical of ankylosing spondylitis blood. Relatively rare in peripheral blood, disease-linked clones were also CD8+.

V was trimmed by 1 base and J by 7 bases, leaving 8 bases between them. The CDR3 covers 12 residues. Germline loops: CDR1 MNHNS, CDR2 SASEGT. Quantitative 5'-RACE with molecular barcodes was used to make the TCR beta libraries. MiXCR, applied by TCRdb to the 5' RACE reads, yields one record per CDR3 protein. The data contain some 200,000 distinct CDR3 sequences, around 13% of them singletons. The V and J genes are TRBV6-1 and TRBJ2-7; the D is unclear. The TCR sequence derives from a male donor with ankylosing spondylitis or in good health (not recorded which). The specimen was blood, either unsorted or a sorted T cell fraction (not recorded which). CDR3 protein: CASSEGPGEQYF. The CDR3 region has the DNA TGTGCCAGCAGTGAAGGGCCTGGGGAGCAGTACTTC.